One sample yielded the 20 T cell receptor beta chains listed below, sequenced in a study of radiation and T cells in renal cell carcinoma. The protocol was immunoSEQ multiplex PCR, while the TCRdb copy is restricted to in-frame clones and leaves out a portion. The repertoire includes around 94,000 clones, approximately 86% of them detected once, and less than 10% sits in the top ten. Time point defined: baseline pretreatment blood. Treatment: 15 Gy SBRT to primary tumor, nephrectomy 4 weeks later. The specimen was blood, collected from a patient whose treatment included radiotherapy and nephrectomy. The receptor source for this set is a man aged 50-60 years with renal cell carcinoma.

This sequence joins TRBV7-2 and TRBJ2-1, with a tentative D call TRBD2 (6 bases). The CDR3 is 14 residues long. The V gene lost 5 bases and the J gene lost 7 bases, with 15 bases spanning the gap. Germline loops: CDR1 SGHTA, CDR2 FQGNSA. CDR3 sequence reads: CASSPRGIRNEQFF. The CDR3 DNA follows: TGTGCCAGCAGCCCTCGGGGGATTCGGAATGAGCAGTTCTTC.

V is TRBV28 and J is TRBJ2-1, with 9 bases lining up with TRBD2. J was trimmed by 6 bases and V by 10 bases; bases with no gene match: 13. The germline V gene has CDR1 MDHEN and CDR2 SYDVKM. The length of the CDR3 is 15 residues. The chain's CDR3 is CATHGTGAGGNEQFF. The DNA of the CDR3 is TGTGCCACCCATGGGACGGGAGCGGGAGGCAATGAGCAGTTCTTC.

The rearrangement joins TRBV21-1 to TRBJ2-7; the table's TRBD1 call for D was not verified on the DNA. TRBV21-1 is tagged as a pseudogene. CDR3 size: 15 residues. CDR3 sequence reads: CASSKCGQGIYEQYF. Written as DNA, the CDR3 is TGTGCCAGCAGCAAATGCGGACAGGGGATCTACGAGCAGTACTTC.

V is TRBV28 and J is TRBJ1-5; the match to TRBD1 covers 7 bases. Trimming removed 6 bases from V and 5 bases from J; junction bases left unmatched: 4. Germline V gives CDR1 MDHEN, CDR2 SYDVKM. The CDR3 spans 13 residues. CDR3: CASRPDRDQPQHF. The DNA of the CDR3 is TGTGCCAGCAGGCCCGACAGGGATCAGCCCCAGCATTTT.

V gene TRBV27 combines with J gene TRBJ2-1; 8 positions agree with TRBD2. This CDR3 has 15 residues. V was pared by 3 bases and J by 4 bases, with 5 bases of the junction left unmatched. Germline loops: CDR1 MNHEY, CDR2 SMNVEV (reference sequence). CDR3 region: CASSLGTSGYNEQFF. In nucleotides, the CDR3 is TGTGCCAGCAGTTTGGGAACTAGCGGATACAATGAGCAGTTCTTC.

J is TRBJ1-4 and V is TRBV5-1; D remains unclear. CDR1 is SGHRS and CDR2 is YFSETQ in the germline V gene. This CDR3 region has 14 residues. Trimming removed 6 bases from V and 1 base from J, with 10 bases in between. CDR3 in DNA: TGCGCCAGCACCCTAGACGGAACTAATGAAAAACTGTTTTTT. Translated, it gives CASTLDGTNEKLFF.

V usage is TRBV30 and J usage is TRBJ2-1; the D gene is possibly TRBD1 (5 bases). Per germline, CDR1 GTSNPN and CDR2 SVGIG (reference sequence). The length of the CDR3 is 15 residues. Trimming removed 2 bases at V and 4 bases at J, with 15 bases between. The CDR3 sequence: CAWSPTGELYNEQFF. Written as DNA, the CDR3 is TGTGCCTGGAGTCCCACAGGAGAACTTTACAATGAGCAGTTCTTC.

The V gene is TRBV20-1, the J gene TRBJ1-1; D unclear. This CDR3 has 10 residues. The V end was cut by 2 bases, the J end by 6 bases, with 4 bases between. Germline V gene lookup returns CDR1 DFQATT and CDR2 SNEGSKA (reference sequence). The CDR3 spells CSARRAEAFF. The CDR3 nucleotides read TGCAGTGCTAGACGCGCTGAAGCTTTCTTT.

This clone was observed a handful of times. CDR3 nucleotide sequence: TGTGCCTGGGGGGACAGACAGAATCAGCCCCAGCATTTT. This codes for CAWGDRQNQPQHF. This chain links TRBV30 with TRBJ1-5, with 7 bases aligning to TRBD1. Per germline, CDR1 GTSNPN and CDR2 SVGIG (reference sequence). V dropped 5 bases and J dropped 4; count of bases not matched to a gene: 5. The CDR3 extends over 13 amino acids. The whole variable domain, filled in from reference TRBV30 and TRBJ1-5, reads SQTIHQWPATLVQPVGSPLSLECTVEGTSNPNLYWYRQAAGRGLQLLFYSVGIGQISSEVPQNLSASRPQDRQFILSSKKLLLSDSGFYLCAWGDRQNQPQHFGDGTRLSIL.

The table lists this clone with a count of one. The rearrangement links TRBV6-5 to TRBJ2-2; no definite D call. Germline assignment: CDR1 MNHEY and CDR2 SVGAGI. The length of the CDR3 is 14 residues. The V end was cut by 0 bases, the J end by 5 bases, with 7 bases between. CDR3 in DNA: TGTGCCAGCAGTTACTCCGAGACTACCGGGGAGCTGTTTTTT. Its translation is CASSYSETTGELFF.

There are a few counts of this clone. The CDR3 reads CASVGQGLYEQYF. CDR3 nucleotides: TGTGCCAGCGTGGGACAGGGCCTTTACGAGCAGTACTTC. This chain uses TRBV6-5 with TRBJ2-7; 9 bases are shared with TRBD1. The CDR3 has 13 amino acids. Germline V gene sequence: CDR1 MNHEY, CDR2 SVGAGI. Trimming removed 8 bases from V and 4 bases from J; junction bases left unmatched: 6.

The chain combines TRBV6-5 with TRBJ2-7; D remains ambiguous. There are 14 residues in the CDR3. V lost 0 bases, J lost 4 bases, and 10 bases lay in between. Germline-derived CDR1 and CDR2 are MNHEY and SVGAGI. The CDR3 DNA reads TGTGCCAGCAGTTACTCGGAAGAATTATACGAGCAGTACTTC. Its protein is CASSYSEELYEQYF.

This chain connects TRBV30 to TRBJ2-7; D is possibly TRBD1 (6 bases). V was cut by 1 base and J by 2 bases, with 18 bases left in between. There are 16 residues in the CDR3. CDR1 is GTSNPN and CDR2 is SVGIG in the germline V gene (reference sequence). Written as DNA, the CDR3 is TGTGCCTGGAGTGGGACTTACAGGGCCGGAACCTACGAGCAGTACTTC. Translation gives CAWSGTYRAGTYEQYF.

V is TRBV4-1 and J is TRBJ2-1; 13 positions agree with TRBD2. V lost 4 bases, J lost 8 bases, and 2 bases stayed unmatched. The CDR3 consists of 14 residues. The germline CDR1 and CDR2 sequences are MGHRA and YSYEKL. The CDR3 DNA reads TGCGCCAGCAGCCTCGGACTAGCGGGGGATGAGCAGTTCTTC. It translates to CASSLGLAGDEQFF.

V gene TRBV28 combines with J gene TRBJ2-7; 7 bases agree with TRBD2. CDR3 length: 17 amino acids. The ends lost 2 bases at V and 2 bases at J; junction bases unmatched: 12. The germline gives CDR1 MDHEN, CDR2 SYDVKM. The CDR3 sequence: CASSLLSSGRAPYEQYF. The CDR3 coding sequence is TGTGCCAGCAGTTTACTCAGTAGCGGGCGGGCCCCCTACGAGCAGTACTTC.

This sequence joins TRBV2 and TRBJ1-3; D not resolved. V was trimmed by 4 bases and J by 2 bases, leaving 12 bases between them. This CDR3 comprises 15 residues. Germline loops: CDR1 SNHLY, CDR2 FYNNEI. Here the CDR3 DNA reads TGTGCCAGCAGTGGGACGGGGTTCGCTGGAAACACCATATATTTT. Translating gives CASSGTGFAGNTIYF. The full variable domain, rest sourced from reference TRBV2 and TRBJ1-3, is EPEVTQTPSHQVTQMGQEVILRCVPISNHLYFYWYRQILGQKVEFLVSFYNNEISEKSEIFDDQFSVERPDGSNFTLKIRSTKLEDSAMYFCASSGTGFAGNTIYFGEGSWLTVV.

The genes are TRBV2 and TRBJ1-4, with 10 positions matching TRBD1. Germline CDR1 and CDR2: SNHLY and FYNNEI. CDR3 length: 12 amino acids. The V segment lost 6 bases and the J segment 8 bases; nucleotides outside the gene matches: 0. CDR3 nucleotide sequence: TGTGCCAGCAGGGACAGGGGGGAAAAACTGTTTTTT. Protein sequence: CASRDRGEKLFF.

This chain joins TRBV6-5 and TRBJ2-2; 8 bases line up with TRBD1. CDR1 MNHEY and CDR2 SVGAGI come from the germline V gene. The CDR3 is 16 amino acids. V shed 2 bases and J 5 bases; nucleotides not matched to a gene: 7. The DNA of the CDR3 is TGTGCCAGCAGTTACGGACAGGGAATGGGTACCGGGGAGCTGTTTTTT. This codes for CASSYGQGMGTGELFF.

The chain has TRBV19 and TRBJ1-5; D remains ambiguous. V shed 7 bases and J shed 3 bases, with 10 bases lying between them. This CDR3 is 13 amino acids long. Germline CDR1 and CDR2: LNHDA and SQIVND (reference sequence). The CDR3 region has the DNA TGTGCCAGTATGGAGTACCTCAATCAGCCCCAGCATTTT. This sequence encodes CASMEYLNQPQHF.

V and J are TRBV30 and TRBJ2-3; D is unresolved. V gave up 2 bases and J gave up 0 bases, with 12 bases separating them. This CDR3 spans 15 amino acids. CDR1 GTSNPN and CDR2 SVGIG come from the germline V gene (reference sequence). The CDR3 nucleotides read TGTGCCTGGAGTCTCCAGCTAACTAGCACAGATACGCAGTATTTT. It yields the protein CAWSLQLTSTDTQYF. Based on the CDR3 plus reference TRBV30 and TRBJ2-3, the full variable domain is SQTIHQWPATLVQPVGSPLSLECTVEGTSNPNLYWYRQAAGRGLQLLFYSVGIGQISSEVPQNLSASRPQDRQFILSSKKLLLSDSGFYLCAWSLQLTSTDTQYFGPGTRLTVL.